These 5 T cell receptor beta chains were all obtained from the same sample, sequenced in a study of shared clonotypes between healthy human individuals. The repertoire was sequenced with immunoSEQ multiplex PCR; TCRdb's copy has only in-frame clones and lacks some. The profile shows roughly 2,500,000 clones, roughly 93% of them singletons. The sample comprised naive CD4+ T cells from PBMCs. Subset here: CD45RA+ positively selected. The receptors derive from a man in his late teens or twenties in good health. Some clones in this sample may be carry-over from other donors' samples.

The chain combines TRBV30 with TRBJ1-5; D gene unclear. Germline V gene sequence: CDR1 GTSNPN, CDR2 SVGIG (reference sequence). The CDR3 runs 15 residues. Trimming took off 6 bases at V and 3 bases at J, with 18 bases between the two ends. CDR3 coding DNA: TGTGCCTGTACTAGGGAGGCATTCGCCAATCAGCCCCAGCATTTT. Amino acid sequence: CACTREAFANQPQHF.

The V call is TRBV6-5, the J call TRBJ2-7, with 10 bases lining up with TRBD2. Unmatched junction bases numbered 9, after V lost 7 bases and J lost 3 bases. From germline, CDR1 is MNHEY and CDR2 SVGAGI. The CDR3 has 15 residues. The CDR3 loop reads CASKMTSGPYYEQYF. CDR3 nucleotide sequence: TGTGCCAGCAAAATGACTAGCGGGCCATACTACGAGCAGTACTTC.

The V gene is TRBV23-1, the J gene TRBJ1-4; D remains unclear. TRBV23-1 is an ORF; its function is uncertain. This CDR3 is 14 amino acids long. Trimming shortened V by 4 bases and J by 5 bases, and 11 bases separated the two germline ends. The DNA for the CDR3 is TGCGCCAGCAGTCCCGGGAGTAGGAATGAAAAACTGTTTTTT. Translation: CASSPGSRNEKLFF.

This chain uses TRBV5-1 with TRBJ2-4; 7 bases are a match to TRBD1. CDR3 length: 16 residues. CDR1 and CDR2 from the germline V gene are SGHRS and YFSETQ. V shed 4 bases, J shed 0 bases, and the junction held 7 bases outside the gene matches. The CDR3 loop is CASSPSGQLAKNIQYF. CDR3 in DNA: TGCGCCAGCAGCCCCTCGGGACAGCTAGCCAAAAACATTCAGTACTTC.

In this sample, this clone turned up once. The J gene is TRBJ2-7, the V gene TRBV6-5, with unresolved D. CDR3 length: 14 amino acids. Germline V gene lookup returns CDR1 MNHEY and CDR2 SVGAGI. V was shortened by 7 bases and J by 2 bases, with 15 bases between the two germline ends. In nucleotides, the CDR3 is TGTGCCAGCACCAACGCCGGGTCCCCCTACGAGCAGTACTTC. Its translation is CASTNAGSPYEQYF.